What follows are 14 T cell receptor beta chains derived from one specimen sequenced in a study of cytomegalovirus exposure and HLA in healthy donors. Use of 60 Vbeta and 13 Jbeta primers characterized the PCR. The repertoire was sequenced with immunoSEQ multiplex PCR; TCRdb's copy has only in-frame clones and lacks some. The profile covers under 200,000 clones, with approximately 80% appearing a single time and less than 9% taken by the ten largest. The sample was PBMCs. Receptors originate from a male donor in good health and CMV-seropositive.

As concerns this clone: The junction shows a germline mismatch at one end, possibly a read error. This chain joins TRBV7-7 and TRBJ2-5; TRBD1 agrees at 9 bases. The CDR3 contains 16 residues. Germline V CDR1 and CDR2: SSHAT, FNYEAQ (reference sequence). The CDR3 spells CASSSGGTGRQETQYF. Written as DNA, the CDR3 is TGTGCTAGCAGCTCGGGCGGGACAGGGCGCCAAGAGACCCAGTACTTC.

The chain carries TRBV13 and TRBJ2-7, with 11 bases aligning to TRBD1. The germline V gene has CDR1 PRHDT and CDR2 FYEKMQ (reference sequence). The J segment lost 0 bases and the V segment lost 6 bases, leaving 4 bases of the junction unmatched. This CDR3 is built from 15 residues. CDR3 sequence: CASRSGTGGSYEQYF. CDR3 nucleotide sequence: TGTGCCAGCAGGTCCGGGACAGGGGGCTCCTACGAGCAGTACTTC.

V gene TRBV29-1 combines with J gene TRBJ1-1, with unresolved D. Germline V gene sequence: CDR1 SQVTM, CDR2 ANQGSEA. Trimming removed 5 bases at V and 4 bases at J, with 8 bases between. The CDR3 sequence is 11 residues long. The CDR3 reads CSVPGVTEAFF. CDR3 coding DNA: TGCAGCGTTCCGGGAGTCACTGAAGCTTTCTTT.

J is TRBJ1-1 and V is TRBV9, with D possibly matching TRBD1 (5 bases). Germline CDR1 reads SGDLS; CDR2 reads YYNGEE. Trimming left V 4 bases short and J 0 bases short, with 13 bases between. This CDR3 has 15 amino acids. Here the CDR3 reads CASSSSGSMNTEAFF. The CDR3 DNA is TGTGCCAGCAGCTCTTCAGGGTCCATGAACACTGAAGCTTTCTTT. Complete variable domain (other parts from reference TRBV9 and TRBJ1-1): DSGVTQTPKHLITATGQRVTLRCSPRSGDLSVYWYQQSLDQGLQFLIQYYNGEERAKGNILERFSAQQFPDLHSELNLSSLELGDSALYFCASSSSGSMNTEAFFGQGTRLTVV.

V and J are TRBV5-4 and TRBJ2-5; 7 bases fit TRBD2. Per germline, CDR1 SGHNT and CDR2 YYREEE (reference sequence). CDR3 length: 16 residues. Trimming took 7 bases from V and 2 from J; bases not matched to a gene: 14. CDR3 nucleotide sequence: TGTGCCAGCGCCGAGGGTGGGGGGGTCTTACAAGAGACCCAGTACTTC. As protein: CASAEGGGVLQETQYF.

This clone was seen only a few times. Here the CDR3 reads CASSQVGTGGRHEKLFF. For the CDR3, the DNA is TGCGCCAGCAGCCAAGTTGGGACAGGGGGCCGGCACGAAAAACTGTTTTTT. The chain carries TRBV4-3 and TRBJ1-4; 12 nucleotides match TRBD1. The CDR3 covers 17 residues. CDR1 is LGHNA, CDR2 YSLEER, per germline. The V and J ends lost 1 base and 8 bases, in that order; junction bases with no gene match: 8.

CDR3 protein: CASWQGFEAFF. CDR3 DNA: TGTGCCAGCTGGCAGGGCTTTGAAGCTTTCTTT. This chain joins TRBV7-9 and TRBJ1-1, with a possible D match to TRBD1 (5 bases). The V end lost 8 bases, the J end lost 7 bases, and 11 bases lay between the germline ends. The CDR3 runs to 11 residues. Germline values: CDR1 SEHNR, CDR2 FQNEAQ (reference sequence).

V and J are TRBV7-8 and TRBJ2-5; 9 positions match TRBD1. J lost 4 bases, V lost 4 bases, and 10 bases had no gene match. CDR1 SGHVS and CDR2 FQNEAQ come from the germline V gene. The CDR3 sequence is 16 residues long. The CDR3 nucleotides read TGTGCCAGCAGCTCAATGGACAGGGGAAACCGAGAGACCCAGTACTTC. Protein sequence: CASSSMDRGNRETQYF.

The chain joins TRBV19 to TRBJ1-1; D remains ambiguous. Germline V gene data show CDR1 as LNHDA and CDR2 as SQIVND (reference sequence). V was trimmed by 3 bases and J by 0 bases, leaving 5 bases between them. The CDR3 extends over 13 amino acids. The CDR3 bases are TGTGCCAGTAGTATTCATTTGAACACTGAAGCTTTCTTT. It encodes CASSIHLNTEAFF.

This clone was observed a handful of times. V is TRBV5-1 and J is TRBJ2-3; 13 bases line up with TRBD2. J lost 3 bases, V lost 1 base, and 5 bases had no gene match. The CDR3 is 17 amino acids. Germline CDR1 SGHRS, CDR2 YFSETQ. CDR3: CASSLNPTSGGTDTQYF. The CDR3 bases are TGCGCCAGCAGCTTGAACCCGACTAGCGGGGGGACAGATACGCAGTATTTT.

V is TRBV27 and J is TRBJ2-4; a weak D match, TRBD2 (6 bases). With 5 bases removed from V and 9 bases from J, the gap between germline ends came to 17 bases. CDR3 length: 14 amino acids. Germline CDR1 MNHEY, CDR2 SMNVEV (reference sequence). CDR3 protein: CASSPLGGASIQYF. The CDR3 DNA follows: TGTGCCAGCAGTCCCCTCGGAGGGGCTAGCATTCAGTACTTC.

The chain is built from TRBV21-1 and TRBJ2-5; TRBD2 is taken as the D call from the table, unchecked against the DNA. Judging by the DNA end, TRBJ2-7 fits better; the J call may be wrong. TRBV21-1 is annotated as a pseudogene. The CDR3 sequence is 13 residues long. CDR3 in DNA: TGTGCCAGCATTGTTAGCGGGGGGTCCGAGCAGTACTTC. Its translation is CASIVSGGSEQYF.

V is TRBV13 and J is TRBJ2-3, with D possibly matching TRBD1 (6 bases). The CDR3 has 16 amino acids. From germline, CDR1 is PRHDT and CDR2 FYEKMQ (reference sequence). V dropped 9 bases and J dropped 0 bases, with 19 bases sitting between them. The CDR3 is CASMPERGGSTDTQYF. DNA of the CDR3: TGTGCCAGTATGCCTGAACGAGGGGGAAGCACAGATACGCAGTATTTT.

The rearrangement joins TRBV2 to TRBJ1-1; D gene ambiguous. The V end was cut by 6 bases, the J end by 2 bases, with 10 bases between. This CDR3 has 13 amino acids. Germline V CDR1 and CDR2: SNHLY, FYNNEI. CDR3 residues: CASRLASNTEAFF. The CDR3 DNA is TGTGCCAGCAGGTTGGCATCTAACACTGAAGCTTTCTTT.